This T cell receptor beta chain was documented in a study of T cells in Graves' hyperthyroidism and ophthalmopathy. The wider study: Peripheral blood was taken when the disease was first diagnosed, before any treatment began.

V was clipped by 1 base and J by 6 bases, with 14 bases between them. The CDR3 loop spans 14 amino acids. Germline V gene sequence: CDR1 SGHRS, CDR2 YFSETQ. Amplified TCR beta CDR3 regions derived from RNA transcripts. The HTBI set primed first-round TCR CDR3 RT-PCR. TCRdb reprocessed the multiplex PCR reads via MiXCR and lists one record per CDR3 protein. The sample records about 210,000 distinct CDR3 sequences, roughly 17% being singletons. General study findings and limits: Ophthalmopathy, as predicted by the model, came a median 6.5 months after the prediction. Most expanded thyroid clonotypes above 0.001 also appeared in blood.

This clonotype was seen a single time. Its antigen is not identified. With a much larger clone just one base away, this may be a read error. Exclusion of patients followed from uncontrolled infection, other autoimmune disease, pregnancy or lactation. This sequence joins TRBV5-1 and TRBJ2-7; D ambiguous. This sequence originates from a man aged 45-65 years with Graves' hyperthyroidism. Sequences were obtained from blood. As DNA, the CDR3 is TGCGCCAGCAGCTTGACTGCCAGGACGCGCGAGCAGTACTTC. Its protein product is CASSLTARTREQYF. Looking up the rest from reference TRBV5-1 and TRBJ2-7 gives the full variable domain: KAGVTQTPRYLIKTRGQQVTLSCSPISGHRSVSWYQQTPGQGLQFLFEYFSETQRNKGNFPGRFSGRQFSNSRSEMNVSTLELGDSALYLCASSLTARTREQYFGPGTRLTVT.